The next 22 T cell receptor beta chains were all read from a single sample in a study of cytomegalovirus exposure and HLA in healthy donors. Vbeta (60) and Jbeta (13) primers were used in the PCR. Measured with immunoSEQ multiplex PCR; TCRdb has only the in-frame clones, and not every one. The sample lists about 200,000 clones, around 80% occurring once. The specimen was PBMCs. These receptors were taken from a man between 50 and 59 years old in good health and CMV-seronegative.

The rearrangement uses TRBV11-3 and TRBJ2-7, with D perhaps matching TRBD2 (6 bases). CDR1 SGHNT and CDR2 YENEEA come from the germline V gene. This CDR3 is 13 amino acids long. Deletions cut 1 base from V and 4 bases from J, with 8 bases between. The CDR3 sequence is CASSLGAGYEQYF. The CDR3 DNA is TGTGCCAGCAGCTTAGGGGCGGGATACGAGCAGTACTTC.

The chain uses TRBV6-5 and TRBJ2-5; 7 positions agree with TRBD1. J was trimmed by 11 bases and V by 4 bases; bases with no gene match: 10. Per germline, CDR1 MNHEY and CDR2 SVGAGI. This CDR3 has 13 amino acids. The CDR3 DNA reads TGTGCCAGCAGTTCCTACGACAGGGATGAGCAGTACTTC. Translating it yields CASSSYDRDEQYF.

J is TRBJ2-5 and V is TRBV7-3, with TRBD1 matching 9 bases. There are 16 residues in the CDR3. The J segment lost 1 base and the V segment lost 5 bases, leaving 8 bases of the junction unmatched. Germline V gene sequence: CDR1 SGHTA, CDR2 FQGTGA. CDR3: CASSPRLGQGQETQYF. The CDR3 bases are TGTGCCAGCAGCCCTCGCTTGGGACAGGGCCAAGAGACCCAGTACTTC.

The chain employs TRBV6-6 and TRBJ2-5; 9 bases match TRBD1. CDR1 and CDR2 from the germline V gene are MNHNY and SVGAGI (reference sequence). J lost 5 bases, V lost 6 bases, and 10 bases had no gene match. The CDR3 sequence is 15 residues long. The CDR3 is CASSHGTGPRETQYF. CDR3 in DNA: TGTGCCAGCAGCCATGGGACAGGGCCTCGGGAGACCCAGTACTTC.

The chain carries TRBV7-2 and TRBJ1-2; D is undetermined. Germline V gives CDR1 SGHTA, CDR2 FQGNSA. V dropped 2 bases and J dropped 4 bases, with 11 bases sitting between them. The CDR3 covers 14 residues. This CDR3 is CASSLTNGGYGYTF. The CDR3 DNA is TGTGCCAGCAGCTTAACGAACGGAGGCTATGGCTACACCTTC.

V is TRBV7-6 and J is TRBJ2-7; TRBD1 is a possible D gene (5 bases). V was cut by 6 bases and J by 5 bases, with 20 bases left in between. Germline lookup yields CDR1 SGHVS and CDR2 FNYEAQ. CDR3 length: 15 amino acids. The CDR3 DNA reads TGTGCCAGCAGTGGTTTACGGCAGGGTAACCACGAGCAGTACTTC. Residues: CASSGLRQGNHEQYF.

The V call is TRBV30, the J call TRBJ2-7, with 9 bases identical to TRBD2. CDR3 length: 14 amino acids. V was pared by 2 bases and J by 6 bases, with 8 bases of the junction left unmatched. The germline CDR1 and CDR2 sequences are GTSNPN and SVGIG (reference sequence). The CDR3 reads CAWSRLAGQTEQYF. CDR3 bases: TGTGCCTGGAGTCGCCTAGCGGGACAAACCGAGCAGTACTTC.

V is TRBV7-3 and J is TRBJ2-6, with a possible D match to TRBD1 (6 bases). CDR3 size: 15 residues. Per germline, CDR1 SGHTA and CDR2 FQGTGA. The V gene lost 5 bases and the J gene lost 1 base, with 9 bases spanning the gap. The DNA of the CDR3 is TGTGCCAGCAGCCACACAGGGTCTGGGGCCAACGTCCTGACTTTC. It translates to CASSHTGSGANVLTF.

This rearrangement joins TRBV5-3 to TRBJ1-5, with D perhaps matching TRBD1 (5 bases). TRBV5-3 is an open reading frame, and its role is uncertain. The CDR3 loop spans 15 amino acids. Trimming removed 7 bases from V and 2 bases from J, with 16 bases in between. The CDR3 sequence: CARSVGEWGNQPQHF. The CDR3 DNA reads TGTGCCAGATCGGTAGGGGAATGGGGCAATCAGCCCCAGCATTTT.

This clone came up once. V usage is TRBV6-1 and J usage is TRBJ2-1; the match to TRBD2 covers 13 bases. The CDR3 totals 17 residues. CDR1 MNHNS and CDR2 SASEGT come from the germline V gene. J was trimmed by 4 bases and V by 3 bases; bases with no gene match: 6. In DNA form, the CDR3 reads TGTGCCAGCAGTGAGGGGACTAGCGGGACCTTTTACAATGAGCAGTTCTTC. This encodes CASSEGTSGTFYNEQFF.

V and J are TRBV7-8 and TRBJ1-4, with 8 nucleotides matching TRBD1. Germline lookup yields CDR1 SGHVS and CDR2 FQNEAQ. V gave up 5 bases and J gave up 2 bases; unmatched junction bases: 4. This CDR3 is built from 15 residues. CDR3 in amino acids: CASSVTGGTNEKLFF. The CDR3 coding sequence is TGTGCCAGCAGCGTCACAGGGGGGACTAATGAAAAACTGTTTTTT.

This rearrangement joins TRBV28 to TRBJ2-1; D is uncertain. This CDR3 comprises 13 residues. The germline V gene encodes CDR1 MDHEN and CDR2 SYDVKM. V lost 5 bases and J lost 5, with 10 bases in between. CDR3 coding DNA: TGTGCCAGCAGTCCCCCCCTCCACAATGAGCAGTTCTTC. It specifies CASSPPLHNEQFF.

The chain employs TRBV6-6 and TRBJ2-2; 8 bases align to TRBD1. CDR1 and CDR2 from the germline V gene are MNHNY and SVGAGI (reference sequence). The CDR3 extends over 15 amino acids. V lost 0 bases, J lost 7 bases, and 4 bases stayed unmatched. As DNA, the CDR3 is TGTGCCAGCAGTTACTCGGACAGGGCCAACGGGGAGCTGTTTTTT. Translation gives CASSYSDRANGELFF.

The CDR3, as DNA: TGTGCCAGCAGTTCAAACAGGAACACCGGGGAGCTGTTTTTT. It codes for CASSSNRNTGELFF. The V call is TRBV27, the J call TRBJ2-2; no clear D gene. Trimming took 4 bases from V and 1 from J, leaving 7 bases between them. The CDR3 runs to 14 residues. Germline assignment: CDR1 MNHEY and CDR2 SMNVEV (reference sequence).

This rearrangement joins TRBV30 to TRBJ2-2; 8 bases line up with TRBD2. The CDR3 has 13 residues. Germline loops: CDR1 GTSNPN, CDR2 SVGIG (reference sequence). The junction had 8 bases not matched to a gene; V was cut back by 7 bases and J by 7 bases. The CDR3: CAYPGSGSGELFF. The CDR3 nucleotides read TGTGCCTATCCAGGGAGCGGGAGCGGGGAGCTGTTTTTT.

CDR3 sequence: CASRSGQGADTQYF. The CDR3 region has the DNA TGTGCCAGCAGATCGGGACAGGGGGCAGATACGCAGTATTTT. The chain combines TRBV5-4 with TRBJ2-3; 11 positions match TRBD1. This CDR3 is 14 amino acids long. Germline V gene sequence: CDR1 SGHNT, CDR2 YYREEE (reference sequence). The V and J ends lost 5 bases and 4 bases, in that order; junction bases with no gene match: 3.

This clone was counted between two and nine times. The chain combines TRBV19 with TRBJ1-5, with 7 nucleotides matching TRBD1. Germline V lookup: CDR1 LNHDA, CDR2 SQIVND (reference sequence). The CDR3 covers 14 residues. The ends lost 5 bases at V and 3 bases at J; junction bases unmatched: 4. CDR3 protein: CASSGQATNQPQHF. The CDR3 region has the DNA TGTGCCAGTAGTGGACAGGCGACCAATCAGCCCCAGCATTTT.

The rearrangement uses TRBV18 and TRBJ2-5; possible D gene TRBD2, 6 bases. With 2 bases removed from V and 3 bases from J, the gap between germline ends came to 7 bases. CDR1 and CDR2 (germline): KGHSH, LQKENI. The CDR3 consists of 13 residues. CDR3 amino acids: CASSPWGEETQYF. CDR3 DNA sequence: TGTGCCAGCTCACCATGGGGGGAAGAGACCCAGTACTTC.

The V gene is TRBV6-1, the J gene TRBJ2-1, with D perhaps matching TRBD2 (5 bases). This CDR3 spans 14 amino acids. Germline CDR1 MNHNS, CDR2 SASEGT. With 4 bases removed from V and 8 bases from J, the gap between germline ends came to 15 bases. The CDR3 bases are TGTGCCAGCAGTGTGCCACGGGGTATGGATGAGCAGTTCTTC. Residues: CASSVPRGMDEQFF.

This clone was detected only once. The chain recombines TRBV5-4 with TRBJ1-2; D is unclear. Germline V CDR1 and CDR2: SGHNT, YYREEE (reference sequence). The CDR3 consists of 12 residues. Trimming pared 3 bases from V and 8 bases from J, leaving 11 bases between. CDR3 in amino acids: CASSSIEYGYTF. DNA for the CDR3: TGTGCCAGCAGCTCCATCGAGTACGGCTACACCTTC.

The chain combines TRBV27 with TRBJ1-1; D not certain. The V and J ends lost 6 bases and 3 bases respectively, with 11 bases between them. From germline, CDR1 is MNHEY and CDR2 SMNVEV (reference sequence). This CDR3 comprises 13 residues. The CDR3 protein is CASSRRLYTEAFF. CDR3 DNA: TGTGCCAGCAGCAGGCGCTTGTACACTGAAGCTTTCTTT.

The chain couples TRBV5-1 to TRBJ2-1; D is ambiguous. The CDR3 contains 14 residues. The germline CDR1 and CDR2 sequences are SGHRS and YFSETQ. V gave up 0 bases and J gave up 2 bases, with 6 bases separating them. The CDR3: CASSLGSPYNEQFF. The CDR3 bases are TGCGCCAGCAGCTTGGGGAGCCCCTACAATGAGCAGTTCTTC.